These 32 T cell receptor beta chains originate from one sample sequenced in a study of T cells after yellow fever vaccination. TCRdb re-derived calls from the 5' RACE reads in MiXCR, one entry per CDR3 protein. Of some 600,000 distinct CDR3 sequences listed, 12% were seen once; the top ten hold more than 13%. The sequenced sample was PBMCs, obtained on the day of the yellow fever booster vaccination. Source of these receptors: a man under 40 who received the YFV17D yellow fever vaccine.

In this sample, this clonotype turned up a few times. J is TRBJ2-7 and V is TRBV20-1; D is ambiguous. Trimming took off 6 bases at V and 4 bases at J, with 10 bases between the two ends. Germline V gene sequence: CDR1 DFQATT, CDR2 SNEGSKA (reference sequence). This CDR3 region has 11 residues. DNA for the CDR3: TGCAGTGCCAAGGTACCGTACGAGCAGTACTTC. Encoded protein: CSAKVPYEQYF.

This clonotype came up many times. This chain links TRBV29-1 with TRBJ2-3; 10 positions match TRBD1. The germline gives CDR1 SQVTM, CDR2 ANQGSEA. Trimming took 6 bases from V and 2 from J; bases not matched to a gene: 5. The length of the CDR3 is 14 residues. CDR3 nucleotide sequence: TGCAGCGTGGGGACAGGGGCTAACACAGATACGCAGTATTTT. This sequence encodes CSVGTGANTDTQYF.

This sequence joins TRBV7-6 and TRBJ2-1; TRBD2 matches at 10 bases. V trimming: 2 bases; J trimming: 1 base; junction bases outside the gene matches: 8. The CDR3 length is 18 residues. Germline-derived CDR1 and CDR2 are SGHVS and FNYEAQ. The CDR3 region is CASSLLVAGGWSYNEQFF. In nucleotides, the CDR3 is TGTGCCAGCAGCTTACTAGTAGCGGGAGGTTGGTCCTACAATGAGCAGTTCTTC.

The chain has TRBV29-1 and TRBJ2-7, with TRBD2 as a possible D gene (6 bases). V shed 6 bases and J shed 10 bases, with 28 bases lying between them. Germline CDR1 and CDR2: SQVTM and ANQGSEA. The CDR3 consists of 15 residues. DNA of the CDR3: TGCAGCGTCGACTTTGCTGGGAAGGGTAGGGGAGGACAGTACTTC. It is translated as CSVDFAGKGRGGQYF.

This chain joins TRBV7-9 and TRBJ1-6; D is unclear. The CDR3 is 13 amino acids. Germline CDR1 is SEHNR and CDR2 is FQNEAQ (reference sequence). The V end was cut by 8 bases, the J end by 7 bases, with 12 bases between. In DNA, the CDR3 is TGTGCCAGCTCCGGTATTGGGAATTCACCCCTCCACTTT. Translated: CASSGIGNSPLHF. The variable domain in full, completed from reference TRBV7-9 and TRBJ1-6, reads DTGVSQNPRHKITKRGQNVTFRCDPISEHNRLYWYRQTLGQGPEFLTYFQNEAQLEKSRLLSDRFSAERPKGSFSTLEIQRTEQGDSAMYLCASSGIGNSPLHFGNGTRLTVT.

The chain links TRBV25-1 to TRBJ1-1; 7 bases align to TRBD1. Germline V gene sequence: CDR1 MGHDK, CDR2 SYGVNS. The CDR3 is 14 residues long. J lost 4 bases, V lost 7 bases, and 9 bases had no gene match. The CDR3 DNA is TGTGCCAGCAACCCAGGGGGGGTGGCCACTGAAGCTTTCTTT. Protein: CASNPGGVATEAFF.

A word on this clonotype: Germline is not matched at one junction end, which may reflect a read error. The chain uses TRBV3-1 and TRBJ2-3, with 16 bases that match TRBD2. The CDR3 contains 18 residues. CDR1 LGHDT and CDR2 YNNKEL come from the germline V gene (reference sequence). In nucleotides, the CDR3 is TGTGCCTGCAGCAACCCGGGACTAGCGGGAGGGCCCACAGATACGCAGTATTTT. Translation: CACSNPGLAGGPTDTQYF.

V gene TRBV11-1 combines with J gene TRBJ2-6; D gene unclear. Trimming took off 5 bases at V and 0 bases at J, with 20 bases between the two ends. Germline lookup yields CDR1 SGHAT and CDR2 FQDESV (reference sequence). The CDR3 is 19 amino acids. CDR3 sequence (DNA): TGTGCCAGCAGCCGAACGCCGTCCAGTGAGTACTCTGGGGCCAACGTCCTGACTTTC. It is translated as CASSRTPSSEYSGANVLTF.

The J gene is TRBJ2-2, the V gene TRBV15; tentative D call: TRBD2 (6 bases). Per germline, CDR1 LNHNV and CDR2 YYDKDF (reference sequence). The CDR3 runs to 14 residues. Trimming left V 3 bases short and J 7 bases short, with 12 bases between. This CDR3 is CATSRGREVGELFF. For the CDR3, the DNA is TGTGCCACCAGCAGGGGCAGGGAGGTCGGGGAGCTGTTTTTT. Full variable domain (rest looked up from reference TRBV15 and TRBJ2-2): DAMVIQNPRYQVTQFGKPVTLSCSQTLNHNVMYWYQQKSSQAPKLLFHYYDKDFNNEADTPDNFQSRRPNTSFCFLDIRSPGLGDTAMYLCATSRGREVGELFFGEGSRLTVL.

The J gene is TRBJ2-5, the V gene TRBV6-2 or TRBV6-3; 9 bases align to TRBD2. Losses at the gene ends were 7 bases for V and 1 base for J; bases not matched to a gene: 7. Germline CDR1 MNHEY, CDR2 SVGEGT. The CDR3 is 15 amino acids. As DNA, the CDR3 is TGTGCCAGCAATTTGCTAGCGGGAACCCAAGAGACCCAGTACTTC. It translates to CASNLLAGTQETQYF.

V is TRBV15 and J is TRBJ2-3; no clear D gene. Trimming took off 8 bases at V and 1 base at J, with 10 bases between the two ends. Germline V gene lookup returns CDR1 LNHNV and CDR2 YYDKDF (reference sequence). This CDR3 region has 13 residues. The CDR3 reads CATLDSGTDTQYF. CDR3 in DNA: TGTGCCACCCTAGATTCTGGCACAGATACGCAGTATTTT. The full variable domain, rest sourced from reference TRBV15 and TRBJ2-3, is DAMVIQNPRYQVTQFGKPVTLSCSQTLNHNVMYWYQQKSSQAPKLLFHYYDKDFNNEADTPDNFQSRRPNTSFCFLDIRSPGLGDTAMYLCATLDSGTDTQYFGPGTRLTVL.

The chain has TRBV20-1 and TRBJ2-1; the D is unclear. The ends were cut back, 5 bases at V and 1 base at J, with 12 bases in the middle. The CDR3 length is 14 residues. Germline V gene lookup returns CDR1 DFQATT and CDR2 SNEGSKA (reference sequence). This CDR3 is CSALSQSSYNEQFF. DNA for the CDR3: TGCAGTGCTTTGTCTCAATCATCCTACAATGAGCAGTTCTTC.

This clonotype was seen more than once but under ten times. The chain joins TRBV6-2 or TRBV6-3 to TRBJ1-1; D is unclear. In germline, CDR1 is MNHEY, CDR2 SVGEGT. The CDR3 has 13 amino acids. The V gene lost 4 bases and the J gene lost 1 base, with 7 bases spanning the gap. The CDR3 reads CASSWEANTEAFF. The CDR3 DNA reads TGTGCCAGCAGTTGGGAGGCGAACACTGAAGCTTTCTTT.

This clonotype has a handful of counts. J is TRBJ2-3 and V is TRBV7-9; the D is unclear. V was cut by 8 bases and J by 0 bases, with 9 bases left in between. The V gene's germline CDR1 is SEHNR and CDR2 FQNEAQ (reference sequence). This CDR3 is 13 amino acids long. This CDR3 is CASVRVSTDTQYF. The CDR3, as DNA: TGTGCCAGCGTACGCGTCAGCACAGATACGCAGTATTTT.

The V call is TRBV6-1, the J call TRBJ1-6; perhaps TRBD1 as D (5 bases). CDR3 size: 15 residues. CDR1 MNHNS and CDR2 SASEGT come from the germline V gene. Trimming pared 5 bases from V and 7 bases from J, leaving 15 bases between. CDR3 in amino acids: CASSPEGTSNSPLHF. Here the CDR3 DNA reads TGTGCCAGCAGTCCCGAGGGGACGAGCAATTCACCCCTCCACTTT.

This clonotype turned up a few times. The rearrangement uses TRBV12-3 or TRBV12-4 and TRBJ1-2; 11 bases align to TRBD1. The trim removed 3 bases at V and 7 bases at J, leaving 7 bases unmatched. The CDR3 totals 15 residues. The CDR3 protein is CASSFASGTGGGYTF. The DNA for the CDR3 is TGTGCCAGCAGTTTCGCCTCCGGGACAGGGGGTGGCTACACCTTC.

This clonotype was counted a few times. The rearrangement joins TRBV5-5 to TRBJ2-5, with TRBD2 matching 8 bases. The CDR3 contains 15 residues. After removal of 2 bases from V and 1 base from J, the junction contained 4 bases not matched to a gene. Germline lookup yields CDR1 SGHKS and CDR2 YYEKEE (reference sequence). CDR3 loop: CASSFLGTSQETQYF. As DNA, the CDR3 is TGTGCCAGCAGCTTCCTCGGGACTAGCCAAGAGACCCAGTACTTC.

V usage is TRBV27 and J usage is TRBJ1-1; D is undetermined. This CDR3 has 16 residues. Germline CDR1 is MNHEY and CDR2 is SMNVEV (reference sequence). V was pared by 6 bases and J by 5 bases, with 22 bases between. CDR3 DNA: TGTGCCAGCAGCCCTCCCCTTGGCCGGAGGGAAACTGAAGCTTTCTTT. This translates into CASSPPLGRRETEAFF.

The V and J genes are TRBV7-2 and TRBJ2-7; no reliable D call. CDR1 SGHTA and CDR2 FQGNSA come from the germline V gene. The length of the CDR3 is 13 residues. V was pared by 5 bases and J by 4 bases, with 12 bases between. The CDR3 is CASSQPYSYEQYF. Written as DNA, the CDR3 is TGTGCCAGCAGCCAGCCCTATAGTTACGAGCAGTACTTC.

The chain joins TRBV12-3 or TRBV12-4 to TRBJ2-1; D may correspond to TRBD1 or TRBD2 (5 bases each). The CDR3 consists of 16 residues. V lost 1 base and J lost 0, with 10 bases in between. The DNA for the CDR3 is TGTGCCAGCAGTTTAGGGGACCGTATCTCCTACAATGAGCAGTTCTTC. This translates into CASSLGDRISYNEQFF.

This clonotype came up a few times. J is TRBJ1-5 and V is TRBV30; D is unclear. Trimming cost V 5 bases and J 2 bases, with 10 bases left between them. In germline, CDR1 is GTSNPN, CDR2 SVGIG (reference sequence). CDR3 size: 13 residues. CDR3 bases: TGTGCCTGGGGGGATCTAGGCAATCAGCCCCAGCATTTT. Translation gives CAWGDLGNQPQHF.

This clonotype came up a few times. In DNA form, the CDR3 reads TGTGCCAGCAGTCCGTTGGGGGGAACCTATGGCTACACCTTC. As protein: CASSPLGGTYGYTF. This rearrangement joins TRBV6-1 to TRBJ1-2; D is perhaps TRBD1 (5 bases). Trimming stripped 5 bases from V and 4 bases from J, with 14 bases between. This CDR3 has 14 amino acids. Germline V gene sequence: CDR1 MNHNS, CDR2 SASEGT.

This sequence joins TRBV20-1 and TRBJ2-1, with 11 nucleotides matching TRBD2. The CDR3 runs 18 residues. The germline gives CDR1 DFQATT, CDR2 SNEGSKA (reference sequence). Unmatched junction bases numbered 7, after V lost 0 bases and J lost 0 bases. CDR3 residues: CSARETRLAGYSYNEQFF. DNA of the CDR3: TGCAGTGCTAGAGAGACCAGACTAGCGGGATACTCCTACAATGAGCAGTTCTTC.

The CDR3 is CASSLSGGLRSGANVLTF. The CDR3 DNA is TGTGCCAGCAGCCTGTCAGGGGGGCTACGCTCTGGGGCCAACGTCCTGACTTTC. V and J are TRBV5-4 and TRBJ2-6; possibly TRBD1 for D (7 bases). The CDR3 has 18 residues. The germline V and J ends were trimmed by 4 bases and 0 bases, with 17 bases remaining between them. The germline gives CDR1 SGHNT, CDR2 YYREEE (reference sequence).

The chain links TRBV6-5 to TRBJ2-4; the match to TRBD1 covers 10 bases. The CDR3 loop spans 14 amino acids. Per the germline V gene, CDR1 is MNHEY and CDR2 is SVGAGI. Trimming at V came to 4 bases and at J to 8 bases, leaving 5 bases not matched to a gene. CDR3 in amino acids: CASSSRDRGYIQYF. As DNA, the CDR3 is TGTGCCAGCAGTTCCCGGGACAGGGGATACATTCAGTACTTC.

This clonotype has only a few counts. The chain uses TRBV24-1 and TRBJ2-1; 12 bases fit TRBD2. The CDR3 loop spans 17 amino acids. Germline trimming cut 2 bases from V and 4 bases from J; bases unmatched to any gene: 5. Germline V gene sequence: CDR1 KGHDR, CDR2 SFDVKD. This CDR3 reads CATSDSSTSGRYNEQFF. In DNA, the CDR3 is TGTGCCACCAGTGATTCTTCGACTAGCGGGAGATACAATGAGCAGTTCTTC.

This chain connects TRBV4-2 to TRBJ2-1; D perhaps matches TRBD2 (5 bases). The CDR3 covers 12 residues. Per the germline V gene, CDR1 is LGHNA and CDR2 is YNFKEQ. V was trimmed by 10 bases and J by 0 bases, leaving 7 bases between them. CDR3 nucleotides: TGTGCCACACGGGGCTCCTACAATGAGCAGTTCTTC. Translation: CATRGSYNEQFF.

The V call is TRBV30, the J call TRBJ1-5; maybe TRBD1 (5 bases). CDR3 length equals 13 residues. The V gene lost 2 bases and the J gene lost 4 bases, with 9 bases spanning the gap. From germline, CDR1 is GTSNPN and CDR2 SVGIG (reference sequence). CDR3 DNA sequence: TGTGCCTGGAGTAGACAGTCGAATCAGCCCCAGCATTTT. Residues: CAWSRQSNQPQHF.

This clonotype was counted many times. The chain combines TRBV4-2 with TRBJ2-5; the D is unclear. Germline lookup yields CDR1 LGHNA and CDR2 YNFKEQ. The CDR3 sequence is 13 residues long. V shed 0 bases and J shed 5 bases, with 7 bases lying between them. This chain's CDR3 is CASSQELRETQYF. CDR3 coding DNA: TGTGCCAGCAGCCAAGAGCTGCGGGAGACCCAGTACTTC.

Only a few counts were recorded for this clonotype. V gene TRBV6-4 combines with J gene TRBJ2-3; no clear D gene. The V and J ends lost 0 bases and 9 bases respectively, with 10 bases between them. This CDR3 region has 13 residues. Germline CDR1 and CDR2: MRHNA and SNTAGT. DNA for the CDR3: TGTGCCAGCAGTGACTCGCAAGTCGGCACGCAGTATTTT. The encoded protein is CASSDSQVGTQYF.

This clonotype was observed a few times. The chain joins TRBV30 to TRBJ2-1, with TRBD2 matching 11 bases. This CDR3 spans 15 amino acids. Unmatched junction bases numbered 4, after V lost 0 bases and J lost 6 bases. The V gene's germline CDR1 is GTSNPN and CDR2 SVGIG (reference sequence). CDR3 in amino acids: CAWSVLAGVGNEQFF. CDR3 coding DNA: TGTGCCTGGAGTGTACTAGCGGGAGTAGGCAATGAGCAGTTCTTC.

V gene TRBV6-5 combines with J gene TRBJ1-3, with D hard to call. Trimming took 5 bases from V and 1 from J, leaving 15 bases between them. Germline loops: CDR1 MNHEY, CDR2 SVGAGI. The CDR3 covers 16 residues. CDR3: CASSNTRVSSGNTIYF. The DNA for the CDR3 is TGTGCCAGCAGTAACACACGTGTTTCGTCTGGAAACACCATATATTTT.